These 18 T cell receptor beta chains share one sample of origin, sequenced in a study of cytomegalovirus exposure and HLA in healthy donors (dated by TCRdb to the late 2010s). Receptor amplification or capture employed the immunoSEQ multiplex PCR assay. TCRdb limited this immuneACCESS table to in-frame rearrangements with V and J called. A share of clones is missing; checked studies link under half to unresolved V genes, and the rest is unexplained. In all, the sample holds 150,000 to 200,000 clones, and 88% of those were seen once. The ten largest account for about 2.7% of the sample. The sequenced sample consisted of PBMCs. The receptors were sampled from a man aged 18-30 years in good health and CMV-seronegative.

The chain combines TRBV29-1 with TRBJ2-3; the D gene is possibly TRBD1 (5 bases). The CDR3 is 13 amino acids. The V and J ends lost 4 bases and 7 bases respectively, with 15 bases between them. The germline V gene has CDR1 SQVTM and CDR2 ANQGSEA. The DNA of the CDR3 is TGCAGCGTTGTTCGGACACTTGAGAATACGCAGTATTTT. This encodes CSVVRTLENTQYF.

This clone was observed a single time. The chain uses TRBV27 and TRBJ2-1; D may be TRBD1 (6 bases). The CDR3 is 14 residues long. Trimming took 3 bases from V and 10 from J, leaving 16 bases between them. Germline CDR1 MNHEY, CDR2 SMNVEV (reference sequence). The CDR3 DNA follows: TGTGCCAGCAGTTTTAAACAGGTCACAGGGGAGCAGTTCTTC. Its translation: CASSFKQVTGEQFF.

This clone appeared once. This chain joins TRBV6-1 and TRBJ2-2; D is possibly TRBD2 (6 bases). Trimming shortened V by 6 bases and J by 7 bases, and 15 bases separated the two germline ends. Germline V gene sequence: CDR1 MNHNS, CDR2 SASEGT. CDR3 size: 14 residues. As DNA, the CDR3 is TGTGCCAGCAGAAAGGGACTTTCTGACGGGGAGCTGTTTTTT. The encoded protein is CASRKGLSDGELFF.

This chain connects TRBV4-3 to TRBJ1-5; D is unclear. The germline V gene encodes CDR1 LGHNA and CDR2 YSLEER. V was clipped by 0 bases and J by 0 bases, with 9 bases between them. This CDR3 is 16 amino acids long. CDR3 nucleotide sequence: TGCGCCAGCAGCCAAGATCCGGGAGGTAGCAATCAGCCCCAGCATTTT. This encodes CASSQDPGGSNQPQHF.

The chain carries TRBV28 and TRBJ1-5; no reliable D call. Germline V gives CDR1 MDHEN, CDR2 SYDVKM. This CDR3 region has 14 residues. V was pared by 3 bases and J by 0 bases, with 6 bases between. The CDR3: CASSLSYSNQPQHF. CDR3 bases: TGTGCCAGCAGTTTGAGTTATAGCAATCAGCCCCAGCATTTT.

The genes are TRBV4-3 and TRBJ2-1; a possible D gene is TRBD2 (5 bases). Germline CDR1 reads LGHNA; CDR2 reads YSLEER. This CDR3 is built from 16 residues. V shed 0 bases and J shed 3 bases, with 12 bases lying between them. This CDR3 reads CASSQDEFSDYNEQFF. In DNA form, the CDR3 reads TGCGCCAGCAGCCAAGATGAGTTTAGCGACTACAATGAGCAGTTCTTC.

The J gene is TRBJ2-3, the V gene TRBV5-4; TRBD2 matches at 7 bases. The V gene end was trimmed by 0 bases and the J gene end by 5 bases; junction bases not matched to a gene: 9. The CDR3 has 16 amino acids. CDR1 SGHNT and CDR2 YYREEE come from the germline V gene (reference sequence). This CDR3 is CASSLAGRAGRDTQYF. The CDR3 DNA reads TGTGCCAGCAGCTTGGCAGGGAGGGCGGGGCGAGATACGCAGTATTTT.

The genes are TRBV7-6 and TRBJ1-6; D call uncertain. V shed 2 bases and J shed 7 bases, with 12 bases lying between them. The CDR3 consists of 15 residues. CDR1 and CDR2 (germline): SGHVS, FNYEAQ. CDR3 DNA sequence: TGTGCCAGCAGCTTACAGGTAGAAGGAAATTCACCCCTCCACTTT. Amino acids: CASSLQVEGNSPLHF.

The chain recombines TRBV5-1 with TRBJ1-2, with 9 bases identical to TRBD1. The CDR3 has 16 amino acids. The germline gives CDR1 SGHRS, CDR2 YFSETQ. Trimming cost V 5 bases and J 4 bases; bases outside gene matches: 12. Here the CDR3 DNA reads TGCGCCAGCAGTCCTACAGGGGGCTTATACATCTATGGCTACACCTTC. The encoded protein is CASSPTGGLYIYGYTF.

This chain links TRBV5-6 with TRBJ2-5; 8 bases map to TRBD1. V lost 3 bases, J lost 2 bases, and 3 bases stayed unmatched. The CDR3 is made up of 14 amino acids. Germline V gene lookup returns CDR1 SGHDT and CDR2 YYEEEE. CDR3 protein: CASSSNRGQETQYF. In DNA, the CDR3 is TGTGCCAGCAGCTCGAACAGGGGGCAAGAGACCCAGTACTTC.

The CDR3 loop is CASITTAGTSSGDTEAFF. For the CDR3, the DNA is TGTGCCAGTATCACCACCGCCGGGACGTCCAGCGGGGACACTGAAGCTTTCTTT. This chain links TRBV19 with TRBJ1-1, with a tentative D call TRBD1 (5 bases). Looked up from germline, CDR1 is LNHDA and CDR2 is SQIVND (reference sequence). This CDR3 is built from 18 residues. Trimming left V 7 bases short and J 3 bases short, with 27 bases between.

The genes are TRBV9 and TRBJ2-1, with D possibly being TRBD2 (5 bases). V was cut by 0 bases and J by 5 bases, with 9 bases left in between. Per the germline V gene, CDR1 is SGDLS and CDR2 is YYNGEE. The CDR3 is 14 residues long. DNA for the CDR3: TGTGCCAGCAGCGTAGCTTCCGGGGACAATGAGCAGTTCTTC. Amino acids: CASSVASGDNEQFF.

A few counts support this clone. The chain couples TRBV7-2 to TRBJ1-2; TRBD1 matches 7 bases. Trimming cost V 8 bases and J 4 bases; bases outside gene matches: 10. The CDR3 runs 14 residues. Germline values: CDR1 SGHTA, CDR2 FQGNSA. CDR3 sequence reads: CASAPGQTIYGYTF. CDR3 DNA sequence: TGTGCCAGCGCACCGGGACAGACTATCTATGGCTACACCTTC.

The chain uses TRBV4-2 and TRBJ2-7, with TRBD2 identical over 8 bases. CDR1 is LGHNA and CDR2 is YNFKEQ in the germline V gene. With 0 bases clipped from V and 1 base from J, the junction kept 5 bases outside the gene matches. This CDR3 region has 16 residues. The CDR3 loop is CASSQETAGDSYEQYF. DNA of the CDR3: TGTGCCAGCAGCCAAGAAACAGCGGGAGATTCCTACGAGCAGTACTTC.

This clone was seen only once. The chain recombines TRBV4-1 with TRBJ2-2; 9 bases agree with TRBD2. The CDR3 consists of 16 residues. CDR1 is MGHRA and CDR2 is YSYEKL in the germline V gene. V gave up 4 bases and J gave up 2 bases; unmatched junction bases: 5. Here the CDR3 reads CASSPQAGGNTGELFF. In nucleotides, the CDR3 is TGCGCCAGCAGCCCACAAGCGGGGGGCAACACCGGGGAGCTGTTTTTT.

The V gene is TRBV5-6, the J gene TRBJ2-7; 9 nucleotides match TRBD2. The CDR3 is made up of 15 amino acids. V was pared by 5 bases and J by 0 bases, with 6 bases of the junction left unmatched. Germline V gene sequence: CDR1 SGHDT, CDR2 YYEEEE. CDR3 nucleotide sequence: TGTGCCAGCAGATCTCAAGCGGGAGGCTCCTACGAGCAGTACTTC. Its protein is CASRSQAGGSYEQYF.

The chain links TRBV2 to TRBJ2-5, with a possible D match to TRBD1 (6 bases). This CDR3 region has 11 residues. V was shortened by 7 bases and J by 3 bases, with 6 bases between the two germline ends. The germline CDR1 and CDR2 sequences are SNHLY and FYNNEI. CDR3 region: CASKGEETQYF. In DNA, the CDR3 is TGTGCCAGCAAGGGGGAAGAGACCCAGTACTTC.

To note about this clone: This same CDR3 is encoded by further DNA sequences in the sample. The CDR3 loop reads CSVEWRDNEQFF. The CDR3 nucleotides read TGCAGCGTTGAGTGGAGGGACAATGAGCAGTTCTTC. The chain couples TRBV29-1 to TRBJ2-1; D perhaps matches TRBD2 (6 bases). Germline V lookup: CDR1 SQVTM, CDR2 ANQGSEA. The CDR3 is 12 residues long. The V gene lost 3 bases and the J gene lost 5 bases, with 8 bases spanning the gap.